The 5 T cell receptor beta chains listed next were all sequenced from one sample in a study of identical twins. Each CDR3 protein gets one entry after TCRdb re-called the 5' RACE reads with MiXCR. The table records about 300,000 distinct CDR3 sequences, approximately 13% of them present only once. This sample also belongs to another study, concerning yellow fever vaccine responses in identical twins.

The sequencing input was CD8+ T cells sorted from blood. Receptor source: a woman in her late teens or twenties in good health.

This clonotype appeared many times. The chain has TRBV7-9 and TRBJ2-5; 11 nucleotides match TRBD2. The J segment lost 5 bases and the V segment lost 4 bases, leaving 9 bases of the junction unmatched. Looked up from germline, CDR1 is SEHNR and CDR2 is FQNEAQ (reference sequence). The CDR3 extends over 16 amino acids. CDR3 amino acids: CASSSIAGGPTETQYF. CDR3 DNA: TGTGCCAGCAGCTCCATAGCGGGAGGGCCGACGGAGACCCAGTACTTC.

This clonotype has more than one count but fewer than ten. This rearrangement joins TRBV4-1 to TRBJ1-4; a possible D gene is TRBD1 (6 bases). The germline CDR1 and CDR2 sequences are MGHRA and YSYEKL. The CDR3 totals 14 residues. V dropped 4 bases and J dropped 8 bases, with 14 bases sitting between them. The CDR3 DNA reads as TGCGCCAGCAGCCCCCGGCAGGGGCCCGAAAAACTGTTTTTT. It is translated as CASSPRQGPEKLFF.

This clonotype was seen only a few times. The chain employs TRBV12-3 or TRBV12-4 and TRBJ1-1; the D is unclear. This CDR3 is built from 12 residues. Trimming removed 0 bases from V and 7 bases from J, with 6 bases in between. The CDR3, as DNA: TGTGCCAGCAGTTTAGCGCAGAATGAAGCTTTCTTT. It specifies CASSLAQNEAFF.

This clonotype was detected only a few times. CDR3 loop: CASSPVPTTNEKLFF. DNA for the CDR3: TGTGCCAGCAGCCCCGTGCCCACAACTAATGAAAAACTGTTTTTT. J is TRBJ1-4 and V is TRBV7-9; D not certain. This CDR3 comprises 15 residues. CDR1 and CDR2 (germline): SEHNR, FQNEAQ (reference sequence). Trimming shortened V by 5 bases and J by 0 bases, and 10 bases separated the two germline ends.

This chain connects TRBV7-6 to TRBJ2-1, with unresolved D. Deletions cut 0 bases from V and 4 bases from J, with 7 bases between. CDR3 length: 14 amino acids. CDR1 is SGHVS, CDR2 FNYEAQ, per germline. CDR3 DNA: TGTGCCAGCAGCTTAGCGCTCCAGTACAATGAGCAGTTCTTC. Residues: CASSLALQYNEQFF. The whole variable domain, filled in from reference TRBV7-6 and TRBJ2-1, reads GAGVSQSPRYKVTKRGQDVALRCDPISGHVSLYWYRQALGQGPEFLTYFNYEAQQDKSGLPNDRFSAERPEGSISTLTIQRTEQRDSAMYRCASSLALQYNEQFFGPGTRLTVL.